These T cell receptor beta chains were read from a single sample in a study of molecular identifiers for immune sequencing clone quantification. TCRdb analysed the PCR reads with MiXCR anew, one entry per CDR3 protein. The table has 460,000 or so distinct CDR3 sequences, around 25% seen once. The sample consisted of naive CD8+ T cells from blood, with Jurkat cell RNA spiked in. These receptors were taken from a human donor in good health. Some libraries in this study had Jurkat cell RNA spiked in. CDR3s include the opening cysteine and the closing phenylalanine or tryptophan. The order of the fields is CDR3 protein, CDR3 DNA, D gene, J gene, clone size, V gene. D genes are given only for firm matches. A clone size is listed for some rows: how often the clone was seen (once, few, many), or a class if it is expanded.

CDR3: CASSAGLGNTIYF
DNA: TGTGCCAGCAGCGCTGGTCTTGGAAACACCATATATTTT
D: NA
J: TRBJ1-3
size: few
V: TRBV5-6

CDR3: CASSIVPNIGNTEAFF
DNA: TGTGCCAGTAGTATAGTCCCCAACATAGGGAACACTGAAGCTTTCTTT
D: NA
J: TRBJ1-1
size: many
V: TRBV19

CDR3: CASSVDTQETQYF
DNA: TGTGCCAGCAGCGTCGACACGCAAGAGACCCAGTACTTC
D: NA
J: TRBJ2-5
size: NA
V: TRBV7-6

CDR3: CASSFIGLGNSPLHF
DNA: TGTGCCAGCAGTTTCATAGGGTTAGGTAATTCACCCCTCCACTTT
D: NA
J: TRBJ1-6
size: NA
V: TRBV27

CDR3: CASAVLGEQYF
DNA: TGTGCCAGCGCCGTATTGGGGGAGCAGTACTTC
D: NA
J: TRBJ2-7
size: NA
V: TRBV6-2/TRBV6-3

CDR3: CASSPTSGSYTGELFF
DNA: TGTGCCAGCAGTCCTACTAGCGGGAGTTACACCGGGGAGCTGTTTTTT
D: TRBD2
J: TRBJ2-2
size: NA
V: TRBV7-6

CDR3: CASSSPPGKLPYEQYF
DNA: TGTGCCAGCAGTTCCCCCCCCGGGAAACTCCCATACGAGCAGTACTTC
D: NA
J: TRBJ2-7
size: few
V: TRBV28

CDR3: CASSPPVPMNTEAFF
DNA: TGTGCCAGCAGCCCACCGGTGCCAATGAACACTGAAGCTTTCTTT
D: NA
J: TRBJ1-1
size: NA
V: TRBV7-9

CDR3: CASSQSRFEETQYF
DNA: TGCGCCAGCAGCCAAAGCAGGTTTGAAGAGACCCAGTACTTC
D: NA
J: TRBJ2-5
size: many
V: TRBV5-1

CDR3: CASSPETATNEKLFF
DNA: TGCGCCAGCAGCCCAGAAACTGCAACTAATGAAAAACTGTTTTTT
D: NA
J: TRBJ1-4
size: few
V: TRBV4-3

CDR3: CSARDPGEAYEAFF
DNA: TGCAGTGCTAGAGATCCCGGAGAAGCCTATGAAGCTTTCTTT
D: NA
J: TRBJ1-1
size: few
V: TRBV20-1

CDR3: CASSSIQGFGELFF
DNA: TGTGCCAGCAGCTCCATCCAGGGGTTCGGGGAGCTGTTTTTT
D: NA
J: TRBJ2-2
size: NA
V: TRBV7-9

CDR3: CASSPLGGTMHYEQYF
DNA: TGTGCCAGCAGCCCCCTCGGCGGGACCATGCACTACGAGCAGTACTTC
D: NA
J: TRBJ2-7
size: NA
V: TRBV4-2

CDR3: CSAKGLTYEQYF
DNA: TGCAGTGCTAAGGGACTGACCTACGAGCAGTACTTC
D: NA
J: TRBJ2-7
size: few
V: TRBV20-1

CDR3: CACSLDMGTGGRMNTEAFF
DNA: TGTGCCTGCAGCTTAGATATGGGGACAGGGGGACGCATGAACACTGAAGCTTTCTTT
D: TRBD1
J: TRBJ1-1
size: NA
V: TRBV7-6

CDR3: CASSTHLTGDGNQPQHF
DNA: TGTGCCAGCAGCACGCACCTAACAGGGGACGGCAATCAGCCCCAGCATTTT
D: TRBD1
J: TRBJ1-5
size: many
V: TRBV7-8

CDR3: CASSPLGALFYNEQFF
DNA: TGTGCCAGCAGTCCTCTAGGGGCCCTTTTCTACAATGAGCAGTTCTTC
D: NA
J: TRBJ2-1
size: few
V: TRBV27

CDR3: CTWSPGWRGEQFF
DNA: TGTACCTGGAGTCCGGGGTGGCGCGGTGAGCAGTTCTTC
D: NA
J: TRBJ2-1
size: few
V: TRBV30

CDR3: CASSMIAGAHEQYF
DNA: TGTGCCAGTAGTATGATAGCGGGAGCCCACGAGCAGTACTTC
D: TRBD2
J: TRBJ2-7
size: few
V: TRBV19

CDR3: CARRPDRSSGTPIYF
DNA: TGTGCCCGCCGGCCCGACAGGAGCTCTGGCACCCCCATATATTTT
D: NA
J: TRBJ1-3
size: NA
V: TRBV28

CDR3: CSARGQEAPGLAEYTGELFF
DNA: TGCAGTGCTAGGGGACAGGAGGCACCGGGACTAGCGGAATACACCGGGGAGCTGTTTTTT
D: TRBD2
J: TRBJ2-2
size: NA
V: TRBV20-1

CDR3: CASSLYSNEQFF
DNA: TGTGCCAGCAGCTTATATTCCAATGAGCAGTTCTTC
D: NA
J: TRBJ2-1
size: few
V: TRBV6-6

CDR3: CSAEGDHNEKLFF
DNA: TGCAGCGCCGAGGGGGACCATAATGAAAAACTGTTTTTT
D: NA
J: TRBJ1-4
size: few
V: TRBV29-1

CDR3: CASSLIRVVEQFF
DNA: TGTGCCAGCAGTTTAATCCGGGTAGTTGAGCAGTTCTTC
D: NA
J: TRBJ2-1
size: NA
V: TRBV6-2/TRBV6-3

CDR3: CSVYRGDSYEQYF
DNA: TGCAGCGTTTACAGGGGGGACTCCTACGAGCAGTACTTC
D: TRBD1
J: TRBJ2-7
size: NA
V: TRBV29-1

CDR3: CAWTVSTEAFF
DNA: TGTGCCTGGACAGTGAGCACTGAAGCTTTCTTT
D: NA
J: TRBJ1-1
size: many
V: TRBV30

CDR3: CASRPEGWAQYF
DNA: TGTGCCAGCAGACCCGAGGGGTGGGCGCAGTATTTT
D: NA
J: TRBJ2-3
size: few
V: TRBV12-3/TRBV12-4

CDR3: CASSDFTIATNEKLFF
DNA: TGTGCCAGCAGTGATTTTACGATTGCAACTAATGAAAAACTGTTTTTT
D: NA
J: TRBJ1-4
size: NA
V: TRBV6-1

CDR3: CASSLGFTDTQYF
DNA: TGTGCCAGCAGCTTAGGTTTCACAGATACGCAGTATTTT
D: NA
J: TRBJ2-3
size: many
V: TRBV7-2

CDR3: CASSLSGPDTEALF
DNA: TGTGCCAGCAGCTTATCAGGGCCTGACACTGAAGCTCTCTTT
D: NA
J: TRBJ1-1
size: few
V: TRBV7-6

CDR3: CASSLTGTGYLLAKNIQYF
DNA: TGTGCCAGCAGCCTAACCGGGACAGGATACCTTCTAGCCAAAAACATTCAGTACTTC
D: TRBD1
J: TRBJ2-4
size: NA
V: TRBV14

CDR3: CASSVGDAAYEQYF
DNA: TGTGCCAGCAGCGTAGGGGACGCCGCCTACGAGCAGTACTTC
D: NA
J: TRBJ2-7
size: NA
V: TRBV9

CDR3: CASSLLGAGEEYGGEQFF
DNA: TGTGCCAGCAGCTTACTGGGAGCGGGAGAGGAATATGGGGGTGAGCAGTTCTTC
D: TRBD2
J: TRBJ2-1
size: NA
V: TRBV7-9

CDR3: CASSHKNQPQHF
DNA: TGTGCCAGCAGCCATAAGAATCAGCCCCAGCATTTT
D: NA
J: TRBJ1-5
size: many
V: TRBV3-1

CDR3: CASSSWGQGGTSNQPQHF
DNA: TGTGCCAGCAGTTCTTGGGGGCAAGGGGGTACTAGCAATCAGCCCCAGCATTTT
D: NA
J: TRBJ1-5
size: many
V: TRBV27

CDR3: CASGRGQGYRQETQYF
DNA: TGTGCCAGCGGCCGGGGGCAGGGGTATCGCCAAGAGACCCAGTACTTC
D: NA
J: TRBJ2-5
size: NA
V: TRBV3-1

CDR3: CASSSGVLGTDGQPQHF
DNA: TGTGCCAGCAGCTCCGGGGTCCTAGGGACAGACGGTCAGCCCCAGCATTTT
D: TRBD1
J: TRBJ1-5
size: many
V: TRBV6-2/TRBV6-3

CDR3: CASSLSFRTESETQYF
DNA: TGTGCCAGCAGCTTGTCCTTTAGGACGGAGTCGGAGACCCAGTACTTC
D: NA
J: TRBJ2-5
size: few
V: TRBV5-6

CDR3: CASSYSDTINIQYF
DNA: TGTGCCAGCAGTTACTCGGACACGATCAACATTCAGTACTTC
D: NA
J: TRBJ2-4
size: NA
V: TRBV6-2/TRBV6-3